This passage covers 2 T cell receptor beta chains from one sample sequenced in a study of T cell responses to AZD1222 COVID-19 vaccine. Libraries were prepared by immunoSEQ multiplex PCR; TCRdb keeps only in-frame clonotypes and omits some of them. The table includes approximately 270,000 clones, roughly 93% detected once. Sequenced material: peripheral blood, taken 28 days after the second AZD1222 dose. The receptors shown here come from an adult who received the AZD1222 COVID-19 vaccine.

The J gene is TRBJ1-4, the V gene TRBV5-1; 9 bases fit TRBD1. CDR3 length: 13 amino acids. V shed 3 bases and J 8 bases; nucleotides not matched to a gene: 2. Germline V gene lookup returns CDR1 SGHRS and CDR2 YFSETQ. The CDR3 protein is CASSSDRGEKLFF. CDR3 nucleotide sequence: TGCGCCAGCAGCTCGGACAGGGGAGAAAAACTGTTTTTT.

This clone was recorded only once. This rearrangement joins TRBV19 to TRBJ2-2, with a possible D match to TRBD1 (7 bases). In germline, CDR1 is LNHDA, CDR2 SQIVND (reference sequence). V was pared by 3 bases and J by 8 bases, with 28 bases between. The length of the CDR3 is 19 residues. CDR3 region: CASSMEDRNPPLLAGELFF. The CDR3 DNA is TGTGCCAGTAGTATGGAGGACAGGAATCCGCCTCTTCTAGCGGGGGAGCTGTTTTTT. Full variable domain (missing parts from reference TRBV19 and TRBJ2-2): DGGITQSPKYLFRKEGQNVTLSCEQNLNHDAMYWYRQDPGQGLRLIYYSQIVNDFQKGDIAEGYSVSREKKESFPLTVTSAQKNPTAFYLCASSMEDRNPPLLAGELFFGEGSRLTVL.